A single sample gave rise to the 31 T cell receptor beta chains below, sequenced in a study of response to subunit inactivated influenza vaccine. TCRdb re-derived calls from the RT-PCR reads in MiXCR, one entry per CDR3 protein. The table includes approximately 290,000 distinct CDR3 sequences, 20% to 25% detected once. The source was PBMCs from blood, collected about 20 months after vaccination. These receptors originate from a man aged 45-69 years who received an inactivated influenza vaccine.

This clonotype was recorded many times. The chain links TRBV4-3 to TRBJ1-1; D not certain. Germline V gene sequence: CDR1 LGHNA, CDR2 YSLEER. The germline V and J ends were trimmed by 0 bases and 4 bases, with 6 bases remaining between them. The CDR3 is 13 residues long. The CDR3 nucleotides are TGCGCCAGCAGCCAAGATTATAGCACTGAAGCTTTCTTT. As protein: CASSQDYSTEAFF.

This clonotype was picked up a small number of times. This rearrangement joins TRBV6-5 to TRBJ1-5; tentatively, D is TRBD1 (5 bases). The CDR3 loop spans 17 amino acids. The germline CDR1 and CDR2 sequences are MNHEY and SVGAGI. Deletions cut 4 bases from V and 3 bases from J, with 19 bases between. The CDR3 sequence is CASSSMGLGGLNQPQHF. In DNA, the CDR3 is TGTGCCAGCAGTTCTATGGGACTTGGGGGACTCAATCAGCCCCAGCATTTT.

This clonotype was seen once. The chain has TRBV4-2 and TRBJ2-7; 8 bases align to TRBD1. Germline assignment: CDR1 LGHNA and CDR2 YNFKEQ. V shed 6 bases, J shed 3 bases, and the junction held 10 bases outside the gene matches. The CDR3 sequence is 15 residues long. The CDR3 loop is CASSLFGQGFYEQYF. DNA of the CDR3: TGTGCCAGCAGTCTCTTTGGACAGGGCTTCTACGAGCAGTACTTC.

This clonotype was found a few times. The chain employs TRBV15 and TRBJ1-6; D remains ambiguous. The V end lost 5 bases, the J end lost 12 bases, and 11 bases lay between the germline ends. The CDR3 spans 12 residues. The germline V gene encodes CDR1 LNHNV and CDR2 YYDKDF (reference sequence). CDR3 region: CATSGEAGPLHF. The DNA for the CDR3 is TGTGCCACCAGCGGCGAAGCTGGACCCCTCCACTTT. The full variable domain, with the rest looked up from reference TRBV15 and TRBJ1-6, is DAMVIQNPRYQVTQFGKPVTLSCSQTLNHNVMYWYQQKSSQAPKLLFHYYDKDFNNEADTPDNFQSRRPNTSFCFLDIRSPGLGDTAMYLCATSGEAGPLHFGNGTRLTVT.

This chain connects TRBV28 to TRBJ1-5, with TRBD1 matching 9 bases. Per germline, CDR1 MDHEN and CDR2 SYDVKM. V lost 4 bases, J lost 7 bases, and 8 bases stayed unmatched. The CDR3 loop spans 15 amino acids. CDR3 DNA: TGTGCCAGCAGTTGGTTGGGACAGGGCCGACAGCCCCAGCATTTT. The encoded protein is CASSWLGQGRQPQHF.

The chain carries TRBV4-2 and TRBJ1-1; weak D call: TRBD1 (6 bases). Trimming took 1 base from V and 1 from J, leaving 13 bases between them. CDR3 length: 16 residues. Germline assignment: CDR1 LGHNA and CDR2 YNFKEQ. The CDR3 nucleotides are TGTGCCAGCAGCCAAGGGATACAGGGCCAGAACACTGAAGCTTTCTTT. Its translation: CASSQGIQGQNTEAFF.

The chain joins TRBV6-1 to TRBJ2-5, with D hard to call. Trimming removed 3 bases from V and 2 bases from J, with 10 bases in between. Looked up from germline, CDR1 is MNHNS and CDR2 is SASEGT. The CDR3 is 14 amino acids. DNA of the CDR3: TGTGCCAGCAGTGAGGGCGGCAGGCAAGAGACCCAGTACTTC. Its translation is CASSEGGRQETQYF.

This clonotype was picked up many times. The chain uses TRBV7-2 and TRBJ1-2; 8 bases agree with TRBD1. CDR3 length: 15 amino acids. Germline CDR1 reads SGHTA; CDR2 reads FQGNSA. V lost 4 bases and J lost 0; bases outside the gene matches: 4. This CDR3 reads CASSWRTGTNYGYTF. For the CDR3, the DNA is TGTGCCAGCAGCTGGAGGACAGGGACTAACTATGGCTACACCTTC. The full variable domain, rest sourced from reference TRBV7-2 and TRBJ1-2, is GAGVSQSPSNKVTEKGKDVELRCDPISGHTALYWYRQSLGQGLEFLIYFQGNSAPDKSGLPSDRFSAERTGGSVSTLTIQRTQQEDSAVYLCASSWRTGTNYGYTFGSGTRLTVV.

The V gene is TRBV10-2, the J gene TRBJ2-1; D is undetermined. Germline loops: CDR1 WSHSY, CDR2 SAAADI. The CDR3 runs to 13 residues. The V and J ends lost 8 bases and 10 bases respectively, with 18 bases between them. The CDR3 coding sequence is TGCGCCAGCTCCACGAAACATGGCCGGGAGCAGTTCTTC. This codes for CASSTKHGREQFF.

This clonotype was found many times. The chain uses TRBV4-3 and TRBJ1-1; 8 nucleotides align to TRBD1. The germline CDR1 and CDR2 sequences are LGHNA and YSLEER. V trimming: 0 bases; J trimming: 1 base; junction bases outside the gene matches: 1. The CDR3 consists of 15 residues. The CDR3 is CASSQEGQGNTEAFF. The CDR3 DNA reads TGCGCCAGCAGCCAAGAAGGACAGGGGAACACTGAAGCTTTCTTT.

The gene calls are TRBV4-2 and TRBJ2-7, with 10 bases matching TRBD2. Germline CDR1 and CDR2: LGHNA and YNFKEQ. The V segment lost 3 bases and the J segment 3 bases; nucleotides outside the gene matches: 8. The CDR3 sequence is 16 residues long. The CDR3 spells CASSHHIAGGYYEQYF. The CDR3 bases are TGTGCCAGCAGCCATCACATAGCGGGGGGATACTACGAGCAGTACTTC.

Ten or more counts support this clonotype. The rearrangement joins TRBV25-1 to TRBJ1-1; no clear D gene. There are 13 residues in the CDR3. CDR1 MGHDK and CDR2 SYGVNS come from the germline V gene. V dropped 9 bases and J dropped 4 bases, with 15 bases sitting between them. The CDR3 protein is CASSFQARTEAFF. The CDR3 coding sequence is TGTGCCAGTAGTTTCCAGGCTCGCACTGAAGCTTTCTTT.

This sequence joins TRBV14 and TRBJ1-2; D unclear. The CDR3 consists of 14 residues. Between the trimmed V and J ends, which lost 0 bases and 5 bases, there was a span of 10 bases. The germline CDR1 and CDR2 sequences are SGHDN and FVKESK. The CDR3 reads CASSQDLQGYGYTF. CDR3 nucleotides: TGTGCCAGCAGCCAAGATCTTCAAGGTTATGGCTACACCTTC.

This clonotype has a handful of counts. The chain has TRBV29-1 and TRBJ2-3; 9 bases match TRBD1. This CDR3 has 14 amino acids. Germline-derived CDR1 and CDR2 are SQVTM and ANQGSEA. The CDR3 coding sequence is TGCAGAAGAGCAGGGGACAGGGACACAGATACGCAGTATTTT. Its translation is CRRAGDRDTDTQYF.

V and J are TRBV4-3 and TRBJ1-1; unclear D gene. This CDR3 region has 13 residues. V was pared by 1 base and J by 6 bases, with 9 bases between. CDR1 and CDR2 from the germline V gene are LGHNA and YSLEER. The CDR3 loop reads CASSQARWSEAFF. Written as DNA, the CDR3 is TGCGCCAGCAGCCAAGCTAGGTGGTCTGAAGCTTTCTTT.

In this sample, this clonotype turned up a few times. The genes are TRBV3-1 and TRBJ2-1, with D tentatively TRBD1 or TRBD2 (5 bases each). Germline V gives CDR1 LGHDT, CDR2 YNNKEL (reference sequence). The V gene lost 1 base and the J gene lost 7 bases, with 11 bases spanning the gap. The CDR3 is made up of 14 amino acids. The CDR3 region is CASSQAPGSNEQFF. The CDR3 DNA follows: TGTGCCAGCAGCCAAGCGCCAGGGAGTAATGAGCAGTTCTTC.

This clonotype was counted many times. The V call is TRBV28, the J call TRBJ1-2; D possibly corresponds to TRBD1 (5 bases). The CDR3 has 13 residues. CDR1 is MDHEN, CDR2 SYDVKM, per germline. V gave up 2 bases and J gave up 7 bases, with 11 bases separating them. Written as DNA, the CDR3 is TGTGCCAGCAGTTTAGGGGCCCGCCCTGGCTACACCTTC. Amino acid sequence: CASSLGARPGYTF.

This clonotype turned up a few times. The chain combines TRBV20-1 with TRBJ1-6, with D possibly being TRBD1 (5 bases). CDR1 is DFQATT, CDR2 SNEGSKA, per germline (reference sequence). The CDR3 sequence is 12 residues long. Trimming removed 6 bases at V and 8 bases at J, with 11 bases between. The CDR3 nucleotides read TGCAGTGCCCCGGGGGAAGATTCACCCCTCCACTTT. Amino acid sequence: CSAPGEDSPLHF.

This chain links TRBV5-5 with TRBJ2-1; either TRBD1 or TRBD2 may supply D (5 bases each). This CDR3 has 12 amino acids. From germline, CDR1 is SGHKS and CDR2 YYEKEE (reference sequence). V lost 2 bases, J lost 9 bases, and 9 bases lay in between. This chain's CDR3 is CASSFGAPEQFF. CDR3 sequence (DNA): TGTGCCAGCAGCTTCGGGGCCCCTGAGCAGTTCTTC.

This chain connects TRBV18 to TRBJ2-1; no clear D gene. The CDR3 length is 14 residues. Germline values: CDR1 KGHSH, CDR2 LQKENI. With 5 bases removed from V and 7 bases from J, the gap between germline ends came to 15 bases. The CDR3 DNA is TGTGCCAGCTCAGTAGGTTCCTTAGAGAATGAGCAGTTCTTC. Translation gives CASSVGSLENEQFF.

The chain couples TRBV11-1 to TRBJ2-1; no clear D. The V gene's germline CDR1 is SGHAT and CDR2 FQDESV (reference sequence). Trimming cost V 4 bases and J 0 bases, with 22 bases left between them. The length of the CDR3 is 19 residues. The CDR3 DNA sequence: TGTGCCAGCAGCTCGACTCTACTTAACGATCCTAGCTCCTACAATGAGCAGTTCTTC. Translating it yields CASSSTLLNDPSSYNEQFF.

This clonotype was counted between two and nine times. The chain recombines TRBV18 with TRBJ2-7; TRBD1 aligns across 8 bases. The CDR3 loop spans 16 amino acids. Germline V gives CDR1 KGHSH, CDR2 LQKENI. With 0 bases clipped from V and 6 bases from J, the junction kept 10 bases outside the gene matches. CDR3 sequence: CASSPPNRQGAGEQYF. The CDR3 nucleotides read TGTGCCAGCTCACCACCAAATCGGCAGGGGGCCGGCGAGCAGTACTTC.

This clonotype was detected ten times or more. This sequence joins TRBV18 and TRBJ1-3, with D hard to call. V was cut by 6 bases and J by 0 bases, with 12 bases left in between. This CDR3 is 15 amino acids long. Germline V gene lookup returns CDR1 KGHSH and CDR2 LQKENI. Here the CDR3 DNA reads TGTGCCAGCTCGCAAGTGACCGGCTCTGGAAACACCATATATTTT. It specifies CASSQVTGSGNTIYF.

J is TRBJ1-2 and V is TRBV20-1; tentatively, D is TRBD1 (5 bases). The CDR3 length is 15 residues. The V and J ends lost 5 bases and 2 bases respectively, with 18 bases between them. The germline CDR1 and CDR2 sequences are DFQATT and SNEGSKA (reference sequence). The CDR3 nucleotides are TGCAGTGCTCCACCGGGTAGTTCAGGGAACTATGGCTACACCTTC. It yields the protein CSAPPGSSGNYGYTF.

This clonotype showed up just a few times. V is TRBV4-1 and J is TRBJ1-3, with D possibly being TRBD1 (6 bases). The germline V and J ends were trimmed by 4 bases and 0 bases, with 16 bases remaining between them. The CDR3 contains 17 residues. CDR1 is MGHRA and CDR2 is YSYEKL in the germline V gene. The DNA for the CDR3 is TGCGCCAGCAGCCCCGACGAGGGGGGACGCTCTGGAAACACCATATATTTT. Residues: CASSPDEGGRSGNTIYF.

This clonotype turned up a few times. The chain combines TRBV2 with TRBJ2-7; D unclear. Germline assignment: CDR1 SNHLY and CDR2 FYNNEI. V was clipped by 6 bases and J by 5 bases, with 11 bases between them. CDR3 length equals 12 residues. CDR3 coding DNA: TGTGCCAGCAGCGTCGTTGGGGACGAGCAGTACTTC. As protein: CASSVVGDEQYF.

The chain recombines TRBV12-5 with TRBJ2-7, with TRBD2 as a possible D gene (5 bases). The V gene lost 2 bases and the J gene lost 6 bases, with 14 bases spanning the gap. This CDR3 contains 14 residues. CDR1 is LGHNT and CDR2 is FRNRAP in the germline V gene. This CDR3 reads CASGLLRADGEQYF. The CDR3 nucleotides read TGTGCTAGTGGTTTGCTCAGAGCGGACGGCGAGCAGTACTTC.

Comment on this clonotype: Given the absence of the conserved phenylalanine or tryptophan at the CDR3 end, a read error is likely. The chain joins TRBV20-1 to TRBJ1-1; TRBD1 matches 7 bases. V shed 2 bases, J shed 11 bases, and the junction held 5 bases outside the gene matches. Germline V lookup: CDR1 DFQATT, CDR2 SNEGSKA (reference sequence). This CDR3 spans 11 amino acids. The chain's CDR3 is CSARTGAAAFS. DNA for the CDR3: TGCAGTGCTAGAACAGGGGCAGCGGCTTTCTCT.

This clonotype was found a few times. The rearrangement uses TRBV5-1 and TRBJ2-2; the D gene is possibly TRBD1 (6 bases). With 1 base removed from V and 6 bases from J, the gap between germline ends came to 16 bases. Germline loops: CDR1 SGHRS, CDR2 YFSETQ. The CDR3 is made up of 16 amino acids. The DNA of the CDR3 is TGCGCCAGCAGCTTGACCGCAGGGGATTTGGCCGGGGAGCTGTTTTTT. This gives the protein CASSLTAGDLAGELFF.

This sequence joins TRBV9 and TRBJ2-3; D is unclear. The CDR3 sequence is 14 residues long. Germline V gives CDR1 SGDLS, CDR2 YYNGEE. The V end was cut by 0 bases, the J end by 1 base, with 6 bases between. CDR3 loop: CASSVDQRTDTQYF. In DNA, the CDR3 is TGTGCCAGCAGCGTAGACCAGCGCACAGATACGCAGTATTTT.

This sequence joins TRBV7-2 and TRBJ1-1, with D possibly TRBD1 on 5 matching bases. The CDR3 spans 15 residues. Between the trimmed V and J ends, which lost 5 bases and 4 bases, there was a span of 17 bases. CDR1 and CDR2 (germline): SGHTA, FQGNSA. The CDR3 nucleotides are TGTGCCAGCAGCCCACACGGCGGGGGAGGCACTGAAGCTTTCTTT. Translation: CASSPHGGGGTEAFF.